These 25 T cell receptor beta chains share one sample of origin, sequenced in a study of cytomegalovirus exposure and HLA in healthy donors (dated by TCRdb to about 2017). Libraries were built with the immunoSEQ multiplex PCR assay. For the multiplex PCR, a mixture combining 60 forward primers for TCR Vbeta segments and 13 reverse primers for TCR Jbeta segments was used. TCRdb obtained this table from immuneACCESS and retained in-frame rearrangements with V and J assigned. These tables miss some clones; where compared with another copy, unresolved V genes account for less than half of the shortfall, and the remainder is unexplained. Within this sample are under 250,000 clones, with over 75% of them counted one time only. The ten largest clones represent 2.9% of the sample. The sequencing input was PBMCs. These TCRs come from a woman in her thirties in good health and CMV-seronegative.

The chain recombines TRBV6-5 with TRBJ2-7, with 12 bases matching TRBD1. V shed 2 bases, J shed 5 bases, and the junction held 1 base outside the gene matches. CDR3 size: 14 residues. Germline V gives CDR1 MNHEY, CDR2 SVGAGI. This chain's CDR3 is CASSYRDRGHEQYF. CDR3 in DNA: TGTGCCAGCAGTTACCGGGACAGGGGGCACGAGCAGTACTTC.

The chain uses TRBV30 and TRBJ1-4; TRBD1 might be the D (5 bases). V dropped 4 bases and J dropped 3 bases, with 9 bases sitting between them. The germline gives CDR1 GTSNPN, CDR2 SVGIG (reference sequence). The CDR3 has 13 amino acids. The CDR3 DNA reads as TGTGCCTGGAACCCAGGGTCTAATGAAAAACTGTTTTTT. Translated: CAWNPGSNEKLFF.

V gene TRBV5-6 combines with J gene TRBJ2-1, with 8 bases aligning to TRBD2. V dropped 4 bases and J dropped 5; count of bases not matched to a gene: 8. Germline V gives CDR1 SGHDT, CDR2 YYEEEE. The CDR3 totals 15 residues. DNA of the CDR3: TGTGCCAGCAGCAGATCTGGACTAGCCAACAATGAGCAGTTCTTC. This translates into CASSRSGLANNEQFF.

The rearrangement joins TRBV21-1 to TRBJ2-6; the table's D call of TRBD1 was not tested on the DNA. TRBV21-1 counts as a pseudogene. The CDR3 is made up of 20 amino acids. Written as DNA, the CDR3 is TGTGCCAGCAGCCCCAGGGACAGGGAAAACCTTTACTCTGGGGCCAACGTCCTGACTTTC. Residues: CASSPRDRENLYSGANVLTF.

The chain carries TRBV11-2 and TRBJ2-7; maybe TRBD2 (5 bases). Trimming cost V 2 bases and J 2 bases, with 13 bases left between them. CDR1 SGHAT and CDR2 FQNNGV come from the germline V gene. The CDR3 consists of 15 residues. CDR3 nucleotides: TGTGCCAGCAGCTTATACCGGGGTAGTCCCTACGAGCAGTACTTC. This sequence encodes CASSLYRGSPYEQYF.

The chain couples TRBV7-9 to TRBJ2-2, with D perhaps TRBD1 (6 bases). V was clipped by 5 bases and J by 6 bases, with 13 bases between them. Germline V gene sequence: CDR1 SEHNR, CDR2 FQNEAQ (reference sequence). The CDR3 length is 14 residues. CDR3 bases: TGTGCCAGCAGCCAGAAGGGGGACGCCGGGGAGCTGTTTTTT. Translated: CASSQKGDAGELFF.

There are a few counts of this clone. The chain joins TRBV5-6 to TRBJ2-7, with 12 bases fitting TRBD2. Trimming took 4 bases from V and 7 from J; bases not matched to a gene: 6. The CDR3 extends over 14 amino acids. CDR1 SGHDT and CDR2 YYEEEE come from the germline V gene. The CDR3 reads CASSSTSGGNEQYF. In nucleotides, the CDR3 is TGTGCCAGCAGCAGTACTAGCGGGGGGAATGAGCAGTACTTC.

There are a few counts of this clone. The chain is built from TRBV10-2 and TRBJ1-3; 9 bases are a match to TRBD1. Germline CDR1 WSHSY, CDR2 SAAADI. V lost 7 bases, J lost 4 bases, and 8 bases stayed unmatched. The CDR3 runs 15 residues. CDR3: CASIGTGYSGNTIYF. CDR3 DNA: TGCGCCAGCATCGGGACAGGGTATTCCGGAAACACCATATATTTT.

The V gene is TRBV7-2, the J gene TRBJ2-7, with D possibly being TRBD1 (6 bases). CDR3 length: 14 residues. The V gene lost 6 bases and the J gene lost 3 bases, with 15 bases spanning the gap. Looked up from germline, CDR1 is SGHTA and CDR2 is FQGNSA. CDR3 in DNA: TGTGCCAGCAGGGCCCGGGACACTATCTACGAGCAGTACTTC. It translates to CASRARDTIYEQYF.

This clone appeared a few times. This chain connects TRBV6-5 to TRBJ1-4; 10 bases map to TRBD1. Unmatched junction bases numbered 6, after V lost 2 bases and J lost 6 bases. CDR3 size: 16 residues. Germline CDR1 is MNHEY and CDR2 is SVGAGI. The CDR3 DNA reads TGTGCCAGCAGTTACGTCAGAGACAGGGGGCATGAAAAACTGTTTTTT. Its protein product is CASSYVRDRGHEKLFF.

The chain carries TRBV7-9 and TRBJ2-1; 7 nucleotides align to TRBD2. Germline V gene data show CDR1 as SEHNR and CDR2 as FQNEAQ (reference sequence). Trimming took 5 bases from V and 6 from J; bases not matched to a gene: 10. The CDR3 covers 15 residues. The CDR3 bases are TGTGCCAGCAGCCCGGGAGTAGGCGGGGGCAATGAGCAGTTCTTC. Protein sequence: CASSPGVGGGNEQFF.

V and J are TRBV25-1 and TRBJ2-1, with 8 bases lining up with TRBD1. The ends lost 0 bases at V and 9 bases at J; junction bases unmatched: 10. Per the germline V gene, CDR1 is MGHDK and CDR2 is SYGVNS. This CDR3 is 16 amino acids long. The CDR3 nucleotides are TGTGCCAGCAGTGAATATCAGGGGGCGTCGACTGGTGAGCAGTTCTTC. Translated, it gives CASSEYQGASTGEQFF.

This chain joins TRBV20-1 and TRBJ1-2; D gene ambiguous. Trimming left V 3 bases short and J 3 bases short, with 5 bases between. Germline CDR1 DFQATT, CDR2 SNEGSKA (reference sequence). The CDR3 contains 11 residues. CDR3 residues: CSASVDYGYTF. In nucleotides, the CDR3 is TGCAGTGCTAGCGTTGACTATGGCTACACCTTC.

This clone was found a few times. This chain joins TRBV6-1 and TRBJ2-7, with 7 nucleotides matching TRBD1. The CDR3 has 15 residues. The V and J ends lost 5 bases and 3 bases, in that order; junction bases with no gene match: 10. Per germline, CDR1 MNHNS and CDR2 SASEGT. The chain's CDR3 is CASSKRTGNSYEQYF. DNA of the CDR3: TGTGCCAGCAGTAAACGGACAGGCAACAGCTACGAGCAGTACTTC.

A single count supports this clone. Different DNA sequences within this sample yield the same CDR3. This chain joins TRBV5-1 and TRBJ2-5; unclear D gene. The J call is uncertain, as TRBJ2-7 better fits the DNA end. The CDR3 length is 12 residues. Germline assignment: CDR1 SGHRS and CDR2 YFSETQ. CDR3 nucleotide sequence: TGCGCCAGCAGCCTCGGTGCCTACGAGCAGTACTTC. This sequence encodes CASSLGAYEQYF.

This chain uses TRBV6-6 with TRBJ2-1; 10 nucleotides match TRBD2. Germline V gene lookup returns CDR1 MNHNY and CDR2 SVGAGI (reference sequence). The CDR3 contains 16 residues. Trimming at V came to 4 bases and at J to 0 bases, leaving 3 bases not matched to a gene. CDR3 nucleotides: TGTGCCAGCAGTTCGGGACTAGCGTACTCCTACAATGAGCAGTTCTTC. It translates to CASSSGLAYSYNEQFF.

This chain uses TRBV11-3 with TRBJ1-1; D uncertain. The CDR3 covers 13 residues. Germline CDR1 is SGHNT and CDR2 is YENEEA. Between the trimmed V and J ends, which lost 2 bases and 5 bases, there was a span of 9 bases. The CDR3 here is CASSLMGGTEAFF. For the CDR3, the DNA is TGTGCCAGCAGCTTAATGGGAGGGACTGAAGCTTTCTTT.

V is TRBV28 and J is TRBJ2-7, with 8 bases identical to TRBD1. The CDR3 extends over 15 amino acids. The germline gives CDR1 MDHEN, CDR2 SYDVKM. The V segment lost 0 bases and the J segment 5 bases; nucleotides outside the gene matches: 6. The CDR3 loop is CASSLWIQGDHEQYF. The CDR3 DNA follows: TGTGCCAGCAGTTTATGGATACAGGGGGACCACGAGCAGTACTTC. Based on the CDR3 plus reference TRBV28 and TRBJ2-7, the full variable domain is DVKVTQSSRYLVKRTGEKVFLECVQDMDHENMFWYRQDPGLGLRLIYFSYDVKMKEKGDIPEGYSVSREKKERFSLILESASTNQTSMYLCASSLWIQGDHEQYFGPGTRLTVT.

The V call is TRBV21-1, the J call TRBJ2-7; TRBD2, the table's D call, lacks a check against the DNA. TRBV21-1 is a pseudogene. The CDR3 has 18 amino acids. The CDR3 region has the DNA TGTGCCAGCAGCAAATGGGGCGGGAGGGCCTTGAGCTCCTACGAGCAGTACTTC. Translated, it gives CASSKWGGRALSSYEQYF.

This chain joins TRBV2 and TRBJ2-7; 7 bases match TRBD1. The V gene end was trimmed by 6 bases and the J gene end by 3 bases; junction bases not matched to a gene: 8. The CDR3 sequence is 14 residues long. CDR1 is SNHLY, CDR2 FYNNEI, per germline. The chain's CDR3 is CASSQTGLGYEQYF. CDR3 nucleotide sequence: TGTGCCAGCAGCCAGACAGGGCTGGGCTACGAGCAGTACTTC.

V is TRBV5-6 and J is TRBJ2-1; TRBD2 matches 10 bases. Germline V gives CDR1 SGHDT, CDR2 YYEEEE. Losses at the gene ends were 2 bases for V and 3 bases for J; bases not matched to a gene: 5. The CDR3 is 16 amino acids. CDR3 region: CASSLYSSGGYNEQFF. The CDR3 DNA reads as TGTGCCAGCAGCTTATATTCTAGCGGGGGCTACAATGAGCAGTTCTTC.

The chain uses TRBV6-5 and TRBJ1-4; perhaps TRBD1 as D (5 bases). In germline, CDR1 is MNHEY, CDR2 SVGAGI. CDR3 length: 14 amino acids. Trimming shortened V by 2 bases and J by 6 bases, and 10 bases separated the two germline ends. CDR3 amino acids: CASSYQGGDEKLFF. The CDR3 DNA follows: TGTGCCAGCAGTTACCAGGGTGGGGATGAAAAACTGTTTTTT.

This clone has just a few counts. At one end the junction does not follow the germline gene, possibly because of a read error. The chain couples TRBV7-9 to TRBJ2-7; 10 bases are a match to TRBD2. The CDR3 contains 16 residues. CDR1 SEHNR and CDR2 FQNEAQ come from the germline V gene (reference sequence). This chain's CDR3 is CSSSLRTSGSNYEQSF. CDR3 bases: TGTTCCAGCAGCTTAAGGACTAGCGGATCCAACTACGAGCAGTCCTTC.

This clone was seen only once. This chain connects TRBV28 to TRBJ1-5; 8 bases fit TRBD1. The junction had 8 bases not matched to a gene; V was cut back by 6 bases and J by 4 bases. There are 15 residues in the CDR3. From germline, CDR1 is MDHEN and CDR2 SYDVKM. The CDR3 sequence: CASRPLDRENQPQHF. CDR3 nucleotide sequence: TGTGCCAGCAGACCCCTGGACAGGGAAAATCAGCCCCAGCATTTT.

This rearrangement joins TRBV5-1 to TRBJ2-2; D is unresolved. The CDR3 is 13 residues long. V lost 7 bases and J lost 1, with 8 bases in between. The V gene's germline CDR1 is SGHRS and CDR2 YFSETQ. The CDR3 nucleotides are TGCGCCAGCGGCCCAAGGAACACCGGGGAGCTGTTTTTT. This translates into CASGPRNTGELFF.